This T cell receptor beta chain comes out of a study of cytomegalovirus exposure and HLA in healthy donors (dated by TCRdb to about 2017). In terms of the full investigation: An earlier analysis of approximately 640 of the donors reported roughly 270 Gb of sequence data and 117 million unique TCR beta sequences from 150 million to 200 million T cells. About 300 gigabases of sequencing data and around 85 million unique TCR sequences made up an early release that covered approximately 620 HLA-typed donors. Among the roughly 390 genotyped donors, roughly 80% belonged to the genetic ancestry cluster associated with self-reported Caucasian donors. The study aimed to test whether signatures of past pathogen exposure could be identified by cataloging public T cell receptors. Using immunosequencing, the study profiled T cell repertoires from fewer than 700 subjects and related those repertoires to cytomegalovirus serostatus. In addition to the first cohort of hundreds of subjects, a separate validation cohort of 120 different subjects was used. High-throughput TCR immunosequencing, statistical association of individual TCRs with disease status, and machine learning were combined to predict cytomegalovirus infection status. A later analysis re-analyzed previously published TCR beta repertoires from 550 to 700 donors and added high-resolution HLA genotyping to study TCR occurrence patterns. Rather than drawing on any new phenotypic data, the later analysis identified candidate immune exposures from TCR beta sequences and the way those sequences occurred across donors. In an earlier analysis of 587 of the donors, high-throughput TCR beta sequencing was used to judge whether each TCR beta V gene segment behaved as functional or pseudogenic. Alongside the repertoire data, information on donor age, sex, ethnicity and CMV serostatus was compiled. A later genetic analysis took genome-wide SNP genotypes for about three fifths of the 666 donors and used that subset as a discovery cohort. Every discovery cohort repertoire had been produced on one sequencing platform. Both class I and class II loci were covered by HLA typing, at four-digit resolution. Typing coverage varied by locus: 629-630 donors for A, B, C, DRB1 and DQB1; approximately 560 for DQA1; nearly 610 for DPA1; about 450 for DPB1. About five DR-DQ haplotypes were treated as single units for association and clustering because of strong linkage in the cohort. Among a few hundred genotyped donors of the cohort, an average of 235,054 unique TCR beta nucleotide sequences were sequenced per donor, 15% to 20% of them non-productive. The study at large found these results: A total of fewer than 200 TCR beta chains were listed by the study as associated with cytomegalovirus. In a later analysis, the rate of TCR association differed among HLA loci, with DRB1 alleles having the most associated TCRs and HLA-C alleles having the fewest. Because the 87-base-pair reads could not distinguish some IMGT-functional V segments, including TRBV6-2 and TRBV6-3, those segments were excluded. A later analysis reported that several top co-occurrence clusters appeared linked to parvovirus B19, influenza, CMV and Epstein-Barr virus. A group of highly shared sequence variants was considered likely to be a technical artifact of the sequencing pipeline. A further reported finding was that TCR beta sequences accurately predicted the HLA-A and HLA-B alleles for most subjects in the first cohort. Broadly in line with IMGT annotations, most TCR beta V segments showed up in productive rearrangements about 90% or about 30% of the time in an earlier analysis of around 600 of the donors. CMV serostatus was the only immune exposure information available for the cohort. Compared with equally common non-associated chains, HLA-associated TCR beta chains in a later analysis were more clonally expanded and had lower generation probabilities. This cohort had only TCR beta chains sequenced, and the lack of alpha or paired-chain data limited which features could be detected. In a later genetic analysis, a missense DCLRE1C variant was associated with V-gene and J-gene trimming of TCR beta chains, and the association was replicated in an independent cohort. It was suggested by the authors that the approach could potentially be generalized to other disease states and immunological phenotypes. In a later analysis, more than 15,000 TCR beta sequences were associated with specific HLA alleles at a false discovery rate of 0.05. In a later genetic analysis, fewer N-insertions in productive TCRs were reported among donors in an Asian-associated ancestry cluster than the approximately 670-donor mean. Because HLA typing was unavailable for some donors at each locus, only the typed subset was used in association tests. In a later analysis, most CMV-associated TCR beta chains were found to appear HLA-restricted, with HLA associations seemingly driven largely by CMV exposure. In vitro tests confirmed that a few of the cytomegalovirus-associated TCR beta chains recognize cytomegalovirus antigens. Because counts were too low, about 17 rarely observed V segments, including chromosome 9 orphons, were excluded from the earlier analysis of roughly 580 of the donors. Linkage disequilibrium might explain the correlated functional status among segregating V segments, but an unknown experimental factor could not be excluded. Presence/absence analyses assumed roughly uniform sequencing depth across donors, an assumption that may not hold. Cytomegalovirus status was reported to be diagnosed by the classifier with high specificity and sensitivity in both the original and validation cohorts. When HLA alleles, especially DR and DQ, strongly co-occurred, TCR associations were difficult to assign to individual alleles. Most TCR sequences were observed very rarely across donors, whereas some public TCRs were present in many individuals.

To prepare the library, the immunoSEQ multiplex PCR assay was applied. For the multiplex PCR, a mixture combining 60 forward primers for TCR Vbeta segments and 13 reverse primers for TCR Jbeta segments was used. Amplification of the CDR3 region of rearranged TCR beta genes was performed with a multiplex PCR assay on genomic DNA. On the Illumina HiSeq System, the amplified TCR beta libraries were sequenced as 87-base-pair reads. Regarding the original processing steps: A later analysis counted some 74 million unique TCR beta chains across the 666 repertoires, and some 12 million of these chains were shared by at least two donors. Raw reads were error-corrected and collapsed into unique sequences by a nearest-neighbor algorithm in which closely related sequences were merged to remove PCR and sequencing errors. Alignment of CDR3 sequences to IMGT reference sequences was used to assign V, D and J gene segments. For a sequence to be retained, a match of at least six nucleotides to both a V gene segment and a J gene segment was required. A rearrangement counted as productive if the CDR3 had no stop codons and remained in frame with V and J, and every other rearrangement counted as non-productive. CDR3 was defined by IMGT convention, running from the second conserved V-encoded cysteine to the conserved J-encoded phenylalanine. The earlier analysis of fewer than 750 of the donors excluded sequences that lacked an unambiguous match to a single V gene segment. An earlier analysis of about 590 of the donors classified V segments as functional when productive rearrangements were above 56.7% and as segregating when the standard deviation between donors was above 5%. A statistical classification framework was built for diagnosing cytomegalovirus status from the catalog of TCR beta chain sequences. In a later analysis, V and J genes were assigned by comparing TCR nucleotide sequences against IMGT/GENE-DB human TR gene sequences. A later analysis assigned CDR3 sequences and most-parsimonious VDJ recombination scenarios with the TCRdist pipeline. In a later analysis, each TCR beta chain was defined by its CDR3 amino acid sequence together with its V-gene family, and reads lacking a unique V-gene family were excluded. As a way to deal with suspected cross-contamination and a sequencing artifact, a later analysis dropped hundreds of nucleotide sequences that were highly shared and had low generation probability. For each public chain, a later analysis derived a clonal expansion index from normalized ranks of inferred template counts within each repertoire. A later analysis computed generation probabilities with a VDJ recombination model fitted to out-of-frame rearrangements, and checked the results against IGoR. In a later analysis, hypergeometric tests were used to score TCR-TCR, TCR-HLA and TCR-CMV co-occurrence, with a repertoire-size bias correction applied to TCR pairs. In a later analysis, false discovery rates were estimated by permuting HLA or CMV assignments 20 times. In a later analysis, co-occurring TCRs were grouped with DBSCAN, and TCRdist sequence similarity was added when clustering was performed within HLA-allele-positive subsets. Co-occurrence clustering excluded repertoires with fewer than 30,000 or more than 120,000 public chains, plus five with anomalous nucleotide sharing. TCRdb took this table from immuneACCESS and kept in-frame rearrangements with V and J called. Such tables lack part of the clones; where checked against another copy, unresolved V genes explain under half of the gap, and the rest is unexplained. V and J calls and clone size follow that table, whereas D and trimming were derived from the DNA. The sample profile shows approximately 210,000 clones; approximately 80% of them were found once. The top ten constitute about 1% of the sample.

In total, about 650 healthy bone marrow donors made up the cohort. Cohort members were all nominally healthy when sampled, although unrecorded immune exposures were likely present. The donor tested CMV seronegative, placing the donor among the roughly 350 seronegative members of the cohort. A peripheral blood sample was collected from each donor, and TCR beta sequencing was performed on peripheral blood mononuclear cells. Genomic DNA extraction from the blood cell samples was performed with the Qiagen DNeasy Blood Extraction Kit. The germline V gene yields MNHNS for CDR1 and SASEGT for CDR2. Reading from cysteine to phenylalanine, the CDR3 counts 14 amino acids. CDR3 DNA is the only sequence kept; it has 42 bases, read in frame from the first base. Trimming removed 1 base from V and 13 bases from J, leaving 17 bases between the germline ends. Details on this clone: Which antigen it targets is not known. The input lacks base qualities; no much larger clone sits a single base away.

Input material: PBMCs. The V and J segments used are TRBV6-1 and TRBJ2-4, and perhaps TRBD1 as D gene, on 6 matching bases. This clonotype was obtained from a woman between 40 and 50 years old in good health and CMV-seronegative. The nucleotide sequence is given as TGTGCCAGCAGTGAAGAAGCCAGGACAGCGAAGCAGTACTTC. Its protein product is CASSEEARTAKQYF.